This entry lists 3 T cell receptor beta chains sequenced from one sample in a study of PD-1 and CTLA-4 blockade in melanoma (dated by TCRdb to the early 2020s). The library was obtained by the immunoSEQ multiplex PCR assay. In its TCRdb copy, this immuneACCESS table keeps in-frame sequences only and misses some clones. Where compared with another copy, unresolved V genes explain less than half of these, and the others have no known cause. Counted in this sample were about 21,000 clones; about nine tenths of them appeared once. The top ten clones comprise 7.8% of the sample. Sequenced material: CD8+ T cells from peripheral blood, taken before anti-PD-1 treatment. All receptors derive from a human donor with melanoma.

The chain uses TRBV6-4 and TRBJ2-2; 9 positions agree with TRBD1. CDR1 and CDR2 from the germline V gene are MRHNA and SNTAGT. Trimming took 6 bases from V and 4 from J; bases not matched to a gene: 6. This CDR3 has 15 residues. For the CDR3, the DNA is TGTGCCAGCAGCTCGACAGGGGGGCGCACCGGGGAGCTGTTTTTT. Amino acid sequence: CASSSTGGRTGELFF.

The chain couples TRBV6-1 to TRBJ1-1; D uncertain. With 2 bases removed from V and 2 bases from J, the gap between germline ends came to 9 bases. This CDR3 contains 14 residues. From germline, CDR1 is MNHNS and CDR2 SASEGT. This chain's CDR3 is CASSELYDNTEAFF. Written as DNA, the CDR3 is TGTGCCAGCAGTGAATTGTATGACAACACTGAAGCTTTCTTT.

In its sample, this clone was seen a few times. CDR3 sequence reads: CASSQSYSNQPQHF. The CDR3 nucleotides are TGTGCCAGCAGCCAGAGTTATAGCAATCAGCCCCAGCATTTT. J is TRBJ1-5 and V is TRBV7-6; no reliable D call. The CDR3 contains 14 residues. V was shortened by 5 bases and J by 0 bases, with 8 bases between the two germline ends. The V gene's germline CDR1 is SGHVS and CDR2 FNYEAQ.